These 15 T cell receptor beta chains came from one sample sequenced in a study of response to subunit inactivated influenza vaccine (dated by TCRdb to 2016 to 2019). Library preparation was by RT-PCR. Sequencing used an Illumina HiSeq 2500. The public sequencing data were trimmed at Q25 with fastp and processed into clonotypes with MiXCR by TCRdb, which kept only in-frame beta chains. Rows with a matching CDR3 protein are joined into one entry that keeps the most common DNA and genes. The sample contains 800,000 to 1,000,000 distinct CDR3 sequences, approximately 22% of them found a single time. 10% of the sample belongs to the ten largest clones. The sample was PBMCs from blood, taken 5 days after vaccination. The receptors stem from a man aged 50-59 years who received an inactivated influenza vaccine. Donor details come from another sample of the same person, matched by shared clones.

This clonotype was detected once. V gene TRBV28 combines with J gene TRBJ1-5; 8 nucleotides agree with TRBD1. The CDR3 contains 14 residues. CDR1 is MDHEN and CDR2 is SYDVKM in the germline V gene. V shed 10 bases and J 1 base; nucleotides not matched to a gene: 6. CDR3 sequence: CATLGQGSNQPQHF. The CDR3 DNA reads TGTGCCACCCTCGGACAGGGAAGCAATCAGCCCCAGCATTTT.

V is TRBV12-3 or TRBV12-4 and J is TRBJ2-5; TRBD2 matches 8 bases. The V segment lost 7 bases and the J segment 2 bases; nucleotides outside the gene matches: 6. The CDR3 has 14 amino acids. CDR3 nucleotides: TGTGCCAGCATGGCTCGGGGGGGGCAAGAGACCCAGTACTTC. Amino acid sequence: CASMARGGQETQYF.

This clonotype has more than one count but fewer than ten. The chain is built from TRBV3-1 and TRBJ2-3; 9 bases line up with TRBD1. Germline V lookup: CDR1 LGHDT, CDR2 YNNKEL (reference sequence). Trimming removed 1 base from V and 3 bases from J; junction bases left unmatched: 5. This CDR3 spans 16 amino acids. The CDR3 nucleotides read TGTGCCAGCAGCCAAGCTGGGACAGGGAGGACAGATACGCAGTATTTT. Amino acid sequence: CASSQAGTGRTDTQYF.

This clonotype was counted between two and nine times. The chain couples TRBV29-1 to TRBJ2-7, with 7 bases aligning to TRBD1. The germline gives CDR1 SQVTM, CDR2 ANQGSEA. The CDR3 length is 13 residues. Losses at the gene ends were 4 bases for V and 2 bases for J; bases not matched to a gene: 5. CDR3 amino acids: CSVGPGQTYEQYF. CDR3 nucleotide sequence: TGCAGCGTTGGGCCGGGACAGACCTACGAGCAGTACTTC.

This rearrangement joins TRBV20-1 to TRBJ1-5; D unresolved. V was trimmed by 5 bases and J by 0 bases, leaving 11 bases between them. The CDR3 contains 14 residues. Germline assignment: CDR1 DFQATT and CDR2 SNEGSKA (reference sequence). CDR3 sequence: CSARRVDSNQPQHF. CDR3 DNA sequence: TGCAGTGCTCGCCGGGTTGATAGCAATCAGCCCCAGCATTTT.

This clonotype was detected only a few times. This chain links TRBV3-1 with TRBJ2-5; D assignment may be TRBD1 or TRBD2 (5 bases each). Germline CDR1 and CDR2: LGHDT and YNNKEL (reference sequence). Trimming pared 0 bases from V and 5 bases from J, leaving 16 bases between. The CDR3 totals 16 residues. For the CDR3, the DNA is TGTGCCAGCAGCCAAGACCGGGACCCAATCCCGGAGACCCAGTACTTC. Its protein product is CASSQDRDPIPETQYF.

This clonotype came up a few times. The chain employs TRBV20-1 and TRBJ1-2; 8 positions agree with TRBD1. CDR3 length: 16 residues. The V gene's germline CDR1 is DFQATT and CDR2 SNEGSKA (reference sequence). The V and J ends lost 6 bases and 2 bases, in that order; junction bases with no gene match: 14. DNA for the CDR3: TGCAGTGCGCAAGGGAGTTGGGACAGGCTAAACTATGGCTACACCTTC. Translation: CSAQGSWDRLNYGYTF.

The chain recombines TRBV12-3 or TRBV12-4 with TRBJ2-1, with D maybe TRBD2 (5 bases). This CDR3 comprises 16 residues. Trimming took 4 bases from V and 0 from J, leaving 13 bases between them. CDR3 DNA sequence: TGTGCCAGCAGTTACCCTGGCCGGGGCTCCTACAATGAGCAGTTCTTC. This gives the protein CASSYPGRGSYNEQFF.

The chain recombines TRBV12-3 or TRBV12-4 with TRBJ1-3; perhaps TRBD1 as D (5 bases). This CDR3 is 15 amino acids long. V was trimmed by 3 bases and J by 7 bases, leaving 16 bases between them. The CDR3 bases are TGTGCCAGCAGTTTCGAGTTGCAGGGAGGTAACACCATATATTTT. It encodes CASSFELQGGNTIYF.

This clonotype was counted between two and nine times. The gene calls are TRBV28 and TRBJ2-7; 12 positions agree with TRBD1. The CDR3 runs to 14 residues. Germline lookup yields CDR1 MDHEN and CDR2 SYDVKM. V was pared by 5 bases and J by 9 bases, with 8 bases of the junction left unmatched. CDR3 sequence reads: CASSATGTGGVQYF. The CDR3 DNA is TGTGCCAGCAGTGCGACCGGGACAGGGGGCGTGCAGTACTTC. The whole variable domain, filled in from reference TRBV28 and TRBJ2-7, reads DVKVTQSSRYLVKRTGEKVFLECVQDMDHENMFWYRQDPGLGLRLIYFSYDVKMKEKGDIPEGYSVSREKKERFSLILESASTNQTSMYLCASSATGTGGVQYFGPGTRLTVT.

The J gene is TRBJ1-5, the V gene TRBV10-3; D unclear. In germline, CDR1 is ENHRY, CDR2 SYGVKD. The CDR3 is 13 residues long. Trimming shortened V by 0 bases and J by 4 bases, and 4 bases separated the two germline ends. The CDR3, as DNA: TGTGCCATCAGTGAGTCAGGGAATCAGCCCCAGCATTTT. It specifies CAISESGNQPQHF.

The V and J genes are TRBV10-3 and TRBJ2-7; 11 bases fit TRBD1. The CDR3 runs 14 residues. Trimming at V came to 10 bases and at J to 5 bases, leaving 10 bases not matched to a gene. CDR1 ENHRY and CDR2 SYGVKD come from the germline V gene. The CDR3 spells CATDRDRGRDEQYF. The CDR3 DNA follows: TGTGCCACCGATAGGGACAGGGGGAGAGACGAGCAGTACTTC.

This clonotype was counted only a few times. The chain uses TRBV28 and TRBJ2-2, with D perhaps TRBD2 (6 bases). The V end lost 7 bases, the J end lost 6 bases, and 9 bases lay between the germline ends. The CDR3 consists of 12 residues. Germline V lookup: CDR1 MDHEN, CDR2 SYDVKM. The CDR3 sequence: CASTREPGELFF. As DNA, the CDR3 is TGTGCCAGCACCCGGGAGCCCGGGGAGCTGTTTTTT.

V and J are TRBV20-1 and TRBJ2-7, with D tentatively TRBD2 (6 bases). V lost 1 base to trimming and J lost 2 bases, with 12 bases between them. The CDR3 is made up of 14 amino acids. Germline values: CDR1 DFQATT, CDR2 SNEGSKA (reference sequence). The CDR3 DNA reads as TGCAGTGCTAGAGCATTTGGCGGGACCTACGAGCAGTACTTC. Translating gives CSARAFGGTYEQYF.

This chain connects TRBV6-5 to TRBJ2-7, with 7 bases fitting TRBD1. Per the germline V gene, CDR1 is MNHEY and CDR2 is SVGAGI. Trimming at V came to 4 bases and at J to 2 bases, leaving 14 bases not matched to a gene. The CDR3 totals 17 residues. Written as DNA, the CDR3 is TGTGCCAGCAGTTCGATGCACAGGGGTGAGGGAACCTACGAGCAGTACTTC. It encodes CASSSMHRGEGTYEQYF.